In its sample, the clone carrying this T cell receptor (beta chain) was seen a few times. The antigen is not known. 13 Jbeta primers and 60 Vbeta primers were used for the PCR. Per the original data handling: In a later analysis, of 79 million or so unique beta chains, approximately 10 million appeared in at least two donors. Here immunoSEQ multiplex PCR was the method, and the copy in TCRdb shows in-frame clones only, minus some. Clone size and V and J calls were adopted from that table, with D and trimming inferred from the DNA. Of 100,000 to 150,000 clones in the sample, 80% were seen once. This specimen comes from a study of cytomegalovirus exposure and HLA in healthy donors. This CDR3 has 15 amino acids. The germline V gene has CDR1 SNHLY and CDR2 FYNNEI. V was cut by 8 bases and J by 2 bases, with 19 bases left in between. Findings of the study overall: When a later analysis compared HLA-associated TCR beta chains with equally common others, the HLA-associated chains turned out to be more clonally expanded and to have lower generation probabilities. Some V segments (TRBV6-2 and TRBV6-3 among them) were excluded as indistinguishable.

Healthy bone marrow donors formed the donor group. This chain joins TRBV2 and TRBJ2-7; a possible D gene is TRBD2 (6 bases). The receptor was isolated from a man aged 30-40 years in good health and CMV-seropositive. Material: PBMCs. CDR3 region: CASGRWKGITYEQYF. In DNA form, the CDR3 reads TGTGCCAGCGGGAGGTGGAAGGGTATCACCTACGAGCAGTACTTC.